What follows describes a single T cell receptor beta chain. Germline CDR1 LGHNA, CDR2 YNFKEQ. This CDR3 spans 16 amino acids. V was clipped by 2 bases and J by 6 bases; unmatched bases: 7. All the people who gave samples were healthy bone marrow donors. In the PCR, 60 Vbeta and 13 Jbeta primers were used. Method: immunoSEQ multiplex PCR; TCRdb's copy keeps in-frame clones and lacks some. Of around 150,000 clones in the sample, 65% to 85% were seen once. The data originate from a study of cytomegalovirus exposure and HLA in healthy donors. The receptor comes from a woman aged 25-40 years in good health and CMV-seropositive. The sequenced material came from PBMCs. The gene calls are TRBV4-2 and TRBJ2-2; TRBD2 matches at 9 bases. The CDR3 sequence: CASSQTGTSFAGELFF. CDR3 in DNA: TGTGCCAGCAGCCAAACCGGGACTAGCTTCGCCGGGGAGCTGTTTTTT.